This T cell receptor beta chain stems from a study of shared clonotypes between healthy human individuals. Some clones are missing from TCRdb's copy, which holds only in-frame ones; the method was immunoSEQ multiplex PCR. This table has approximately 500,000 clones, over 75% appearing once. The healthy adult donors were HIV-negative and reported no recent acute infections or vaccinations. Only a few counts were recorded for this clone. The germline V gene encodes CDR1 MNHEY and CDR2 SMNVEV (reference sequence). Trimming at V came to 6 bases and at J to 6 bases, leaving 8 bases not matched to a gene. This CDR3 is built from 15 residues.

V and J are TRBV27 and TRBJ2-2; TRBD1 agrees at 9 bases. The specimen was PBMCs. The sequence was obtained from a woman aged 40 to 50 in good health. Some clones in this sample may be carry-over from other donors' samples. The CDR3 nucleotides read TGTGCCAGCAGACCACCCGGGACAGGGTCCGGGGAGCTGTTTTTT. Its protein product is CASRPPGTGSGELFF.